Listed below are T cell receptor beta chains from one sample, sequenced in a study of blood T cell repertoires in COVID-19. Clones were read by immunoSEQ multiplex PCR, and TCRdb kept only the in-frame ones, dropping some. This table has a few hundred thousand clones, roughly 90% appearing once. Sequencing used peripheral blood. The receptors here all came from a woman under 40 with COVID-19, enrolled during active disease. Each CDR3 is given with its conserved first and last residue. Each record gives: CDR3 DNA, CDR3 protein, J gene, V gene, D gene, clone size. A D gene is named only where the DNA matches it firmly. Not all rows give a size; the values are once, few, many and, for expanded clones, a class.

DNA: TGTGCCAGCAGTACCGCCGCGGGAGATGCAGATACGCAGTATTTT
CDR3: CASSTAAGDADTQYF
J: TRBJ2-3
V: TRBV2
D: TRBD2
size: NA

DNA: TGCGCCAGCAGTAGGGACAGAGACCAGCCCCAGCATTTT
CDR3: CASSRDRDQPQHF
J: TRBJ1-5
V: TRBV5-1
D: TRBD1
size: NA

DNA: TGTGCCAGCAGTTACTCGTGGGGCTTGTCCACTGAAGCTTTCTTT
CDR3: CASSYSWGLSTEAFF
J: TRBJ1-1
V: TRBV6-5
D: NA
size: few

DNA: TGTGCCAGCAGGGGCCCACCGGGACAGGGGGCTTACGAGCAGTACTTC
CDR3: CASRGPPGQGAYEQYF
J: TRBJ2-7
V: TRBV28
D: TRBD1
size: NA

DNA: TGTGCCAGCAGCGTTTGGGACACCGGTTTTGCGGGAGACTTCAATGAGCAGTTCTTC
CDR3: CASSVWDTGFAGDFNEQFF
J: TRBJ2-1
V: TRBV9
D: NA
size: NA

DNA: TGTGCCAGCAGCTTGCTCCCAGCTCAGGGTCCAGGGGACTCTGGAAACACCATATATTTT
CDR3: CASSLLPAQGPGDSGNTIYF
J: TRBJ1-3
V: TRBV5-5
D: NA
size: once

DNA: TGTGCCAGCAGTGAACCCGGGCCCCAGCATTTT
CDR3: CASSEPGPQHF
J: TRBJ1-5
V: TRBV2
D: NA
size: NA

DNA: TGTGCCAGCAGCTTGCCGGGACAGGTAAACACTGAAGCTTTCTTT
CDR3: CASSLPGQVNTEAFF
J: TRBJ1-1
V: TRBV5-6
D: TRBD1
size: NA

DNA: TGCGCCAGCAGCGCCGACAGGGGAGGGTCGGTCACTGAAGCTTTCTTT
CDR3: CASSADRGGSVTEAFF
J: TRBJ1-1
V: TRBV4-1
D: TRBD1
size: NA

DNA: TGTGCCAGCAGCTTAGGCAGGGTCACGGATACGCAGTATTTT
CDR3: CASSLGRVTDTQYF
J: TRBJ2-3
V: TRBV11-3
D: NA
size: few

DNA: TGCGCCAGCAGCGGTGGGACAGGGATGTTCACTAATGAAAAACTGTTTTTT
CDR3: CASSGGTGMFTNEKLFF
J: TRBJ1-4
V: TRBV5-1
D: TRBD1
size: NA

DNA: TGCAGCGTTGATGTGTCAGGGGGCGGCTACACCTTC
CDR3: CSVDVSGGGYTF
J: TRBJ1-2
V: TRBV29-1
D: TRBD1
size: NA

DNA: TGTGCCAGTAGTGACCCCGGGACTAGCTCCTACAATGAGCAGTTCTTC
CDR3: CASSDPGTSSYNEQFF
J: TRBJ2-1
V: TRBV19
D: TRBD2
size: NA

DNA: TGTGCCAGCAGTCCCAAATTGGGGGGATCCCCGTACTTC
CDR3: CASSPKLGGSPYF
J: TRBJ2-7
V: TRBV6-5
D: NA
size: NA

DNA: TGTGCCAGCAGCTTGGAGGGACAGGGGGCTCACGAGCAGTACTTC
CDR3: CASSLEGQGAHEQYF
J: TRBJ2-7
V: TRBV5-4
D: TRBD1
size: NA

DNA: TGTGCCAGCAGTCTAAGGGGGTCCTACTCCTACGAGCAGTACTTC
CDR3: CASSLRGSYSYEQYF
J: TRBJ2-7
V: TRBV27
D: NA
size: NA

DNA: TGTGCCAGCAGCCTAGGAGGGGTAAACATTCAGTACTTC
CDR3: CASSLGGVNIQYF
J: TRBJ2-4
V: TRBV3-1/TRBV3-2
D: NA
size: few

DNA: TGTGCCAGCAGTGAAGTACTGGGGTCTAGCGGGAGTGGAGAGACCCAGTACTTC
CDR3: CASSEVLGSSGSGETQYF
J: TRBJ2-5
V: TRBV6-1
D: TRBD2
size: once

DNA: TGCAGTGCCTCTCGTGACATTCAGTACTTC
CDR3: CSASRDIQYF
J: TRBJ2-4
V: TRBV20-1
D: NA
size: NA

DNA: TGTGCCAGCAGATTAGAGGGGGAGGGACGAGATGGCTACACCTTC
CDR3: CASRLEGEGRDGYTF
J: TRBJ1-2
V: TRBV28
D: NA
size: NA

DNA: TGTGCCAGCCGGGGAGTAGCGGGAGAGGGTGAGCAGTTCTTC
CDR3: CASRGVAGEGEQFF
J: TRBJ2-1
V: TRBV10-3
D: TRBD2
size: few

DNA: TGTGCCAGCAGTAACAGGGGTCCAGATACGCAGTATTTT
CDR3: CASSNRGPDTQYF
J: TRBJ2-3
V: TRBV12-3/TRBV12-4
D: TRBD1
size: NA

DNA: TGTGCCAGCAGTTACCGGGAGCCATCATACAATGAGCAGTTCTTC
CDR3: CASSYREPSYNEQFF
J: TRBJ2-1
V: TRBV6-5
D: NA
size: once

DNA: TGTGCCAGCTCACCGACGACAGCGAGCTCTGGAAACACCATATATTTT
CDR3: CASSPTTASSGNTIYF
J: TRBJ1-3
V: TRBV18
D: NA
size: once

DNA: TGTGCCAGCAGTTATGGGCAGGGTTACACTGAAGCTTTCTTT
CDR3: CASSYGQGYTEAFF
J: TRBJ1-1
V: TRBV6-5
D: NA
size: NA

DNA: TGTGCCAGCCTGACGAGGGCCCGCACTGAAGCTTTCTTT
CDR3: CASLTRARTEAFF
J: TRBJ1-1
V: TRBV6-5
D: NA
size: once

DNA: TGTGCCAGCAGTGTATCTACTGAAGCTTTCTTT
CDR3: CASSVSTEAFF
J: TRBJ1-1
V: TRBV25-1
D: NA
size: NA

DNA: TGTGCCATCAGTACTCCCTCTAGCGGGGGGGACTACGAGCAGTACTTC
CDR3: CAISTPSSGGDYEQYF
J: TRBJ2-7
V: TRBV10-3
D: TRBD2
size: NA

DNA: TGCGCCAGCAGTGAGTCGAATCAGGGATCCACCATATATTTT
CDR3: CASSESNQGSTIYF
J: TRBJ1-3
V: TRBV10-1
D: NA
size: NA

DNA: TGTGCCAGTAGTATCCCGGACAATTCTAACTATGGCTACACCTTC
CDR3: CASSIPDNSNYGYTF
J: TRBJ1-2
V: TRBV19
D: NA
size: few

DNA: TGTGCCAGCAGCTTAGAGTCGAGGGGACATGGCGCAGATACGCAGTATTTT
CDR3: CASSLESRGHGADTQYF
J: TRBJ2-3
V: TRBV7-2
D: NA
size: NA

DNA: TGTGCCAGCAGCTTGGACCCGGGACAGGGGTACTATGGCTACACCTTC
CDR3: CASSLDPGQGYYGYTF
J: TRBJ1-2
V: TRBV5-5
D: TRBD1
size: once

DNA: TGTGCCAGCAGCTTTGGGACAGGGGATGAAAAACTGTTTTTT
CDR3: CASSFGTGDEKLFF
J: TRBJ1-4
V: TRBV5-4
D: TRBD1
size: NA

DNA: TGTGCCAGCAGAGGACAGGGGGATTCACCCCTCCACTTT
CDR3: CASRGQGDSPLHF
J: TRBJ1-6
V: TRBV25-1
D: TRBD1
size: few

DNA: TGTGCCAGCAGCTTAAGCCAGGAGGATGAAAAACTGTTTTTT
CDR3: CASSLSQEDEKLFF
J: TRBJ1-4
V: TRBV11-3
D: NA
size: NA

DNA: TGCAGCGTTGGGCGGGGAAAACACGAGCAGTACTTC
CDR3: CSVGRGKHEQYF
J: TRBJ2-7
V: TRBV29-1
D: NA
size: NA

DNA: TGTGCCTGGAGTGCTGGGACTTTCAATCAGCCCCAGCATTTT
CDR3: CAWSAGTFNQPQHF
J: TRBJ1-5
V: TRBV30
D: NA
size: NA

DNA: TGTGCCTGGAGGAACTCTGGGGCCAACGTCCTGATTTTC
CDR3: CAWRNSGANVLIF
J: TRBJ2-6
V: TRBV30
D: NA
size: NA

DNA: TGTGCCACCAGCAGAAAGGGACAGGCCTCTGGGGCCAACGTCCTGACTTTC
CDR3: CATSRKGQASGANVLTF
J: TRBJ2-6
V: TRBV15
D: TRBD1
size: NA

DNA: TGTGCCAGCAGGACAGGGGACCTTTATAATTCACCCCTCCACTTT
CDR3: CASRTGDLYNSPLHF
J: TRBJ1-6
V: TRBV27
D: TRBD1
size: NA

DNA: TGTGCCAGCAGCAAAGTGGGCAGCTTGGGCTACACCTTC
CDR3: CASSKVGSLGYTF
J: TRBJ1-2
V: TRBV21-1
D: NA
size: NA

DNA: TGTGCCAGCAGACCCGGGACTAGCAGCGATGAGCAGTTCTTC
CDR3: CASRPGTSSDEQFF
J: TRBJ2-1
V: TRBV6-5
D: TRBD2
size: NA

DNA: TGCGCCAGCAGTCTTCAACCCTACACAGATACGCAGTATTTT
CDR3: CASSLQPYTDTQYF
J: TRBJ2-3
V: TRBV5-1
D: NA
size: NA

DNA: TGTGCCAGCAGCCGGGGACAGGGGCCAGATACGCAGTATTTT
CDR3: CASSRGQGPDTQYF
J: TRBJ2-3
V: TRBV6-1
D: TRBD1
size: NA

DNA: TGTGCCAGCAGTGCACAGGGACCGAACACTGAAGCTTTCTTT
CDR3: CASSAQGPNTEAFF
J: TRBJ1-1
V: TRBV2
D: NA
size: NA